This TCR beta chain was obtained from a study of cytomegalovirus exposure and HLA in healthy donors. The study ran its PCR with 60 Vbeta and 13 Jbeta primers. Profiled with immunoSEQ multiplex PCR; TCRdb holds only in-frame clones, not every one. The data contain around 200,000 clones, approximately 82% of them singletons. The trim removed 6 bases at V and 6 bases at J, leaving 10 bases unmatched. Germline values: CDR1 SGHNT, CDR2 YENEEA. This CDR3 has 15 residues. The chain joins TRBV11-3 to TRBJ2-1, with 8 bases matching TRBD1. The sequencing input was PBMCs. The receptor was derived from a woman aged 45-59 years in good health and CMV-seropositive. The CDR3 here is CASSSNRGVGNEQFF. The DNA of the CDR3 is TGTGCCAGCAGTTCCAACAGGGGGGTTGGCAATGAGCAGTTCTTC.